Below, 5 T cell receptor beta chains from the same sample are listed, as sequenced in a study of graft-versus-host responses after intestinal transplantation. Method: immunoSEQ multiplex PCR; TCRdb's copy keeps in-frame clones and lacks some. The table lists tens of thousands of clones, approximately 82% of them singletons. The material was PBMCs, obtained approximately 28 days after intestinal transplant. These receptors originate from a human patient who received an intestinal transplant, so some T cells may come from the graft donor.

This clone was recorded once. The V gene is TRBV2, the J gene TRBJ1-2; D possibly corresponds to TRBD1 (5 bases). Germline loops: CDR1 SNHLY, CDR2 FYNNEI. The V end was cut by 8 bases, the J end by 10 bases, with 11 bases between. The CDR3 is made up of 10 amino acids. In DNA, the CDR3 is TGTGCCAGCTACGCAGGGCCCTACACCTTC. Its translation: CASYAGPYTF. Drawing the rest from reference TRBV2 and TRBJ1-2, the complete variable domain is EPEVTQTPSHQVTQMGQEVILRCVPISNHLYFYWYRQILGQKVEFLVSFYNNEISEKSEIFDDQFSVERPDGSNFTLKIRSTKLEDSAMYFCASYAGPYTFGSGTRLTVV.

The chain links TRBV6-6 to TRBJ1-6; 7 nucleotides agree with TRBD1. The CDR3 has 15 residues. V shed 5 bases and J 5 bases; nucleotides not matched to a gene: 6. The germline V gene has CDR1 MNHNY and CDR2 SVGAGI (reference sequence). Written as DNA, the CDR3 is TGTGCCAGCAGTCGACGGACAGGAGATAATTCACCCCTCCACTTT. It encodes CASSRRTGDNSPLHF.

This clone was counted a single time. V gene TRBV5-4 combines with J gene TRBJ2-1; 7 nucleotides agree with TRBD1. There are 13 residues in the CDR3. Germline-derived CDR1 and CDR2 are SGHNT and YYREEE (reference sequence). J gave up 10 bases and V 4 bases, and 8 bases lay outside the gene matches. CDR3: CASSPGQPAEQFF. The CDR3 nucleotides read TGTGCCAGCAGCCCGGGACAGCCGGCCGAGCAGTTCTTC. Full variable domain (remainder filled in from reference TRBV5-4 and TRBJ2-1): ETGVTQSPTHLIKTRGQQVTLRCSSQSGHNTVSWYQQALGQGPQFIFQYYREEENGRGNFPPRFSGLQFPNYSSELNVNALELDDSALYLCASSPGQPAEQFFGPGTRLTVL.

This chain links TRBV7-9 with TRBJ2-5; 8 bases map to TRBD2. Germline CDR1 reads SEHNR; CDR2 reads FQNEAQ (reference sequence). The CDR3 consists of 17 residues. V gave up 1 base and J gave up 1 base; unmatched junction bases: 8. The CDR3 region is CASSLGSTRGGQETQYF. The CDR3 bases are TGTGCCAGCAGCTTAGGCTCTACCCGGGGGGGCCAAGAGACCCAGTACTTC.

Written as DNA, the CDR3 is TGTGCCAGTAGTCCGTGGACAACGTACACTGAAGCTTTCTTT. It is translated as CASSPWTTYTEAFF. The V and J genes are TRBV19 and TRBJ1-1, with a tentative D call TRBD1 (5 bases). V shed 5 bases and J shed 3 bases, with 13 bases lying between them. The germline gives CDR1 LNHDA, CDR2 SQIVND (reference sequence). This CDR3 has 14 amino acids.